This T cell receptor beta chain was sequenced for a study of tumor-infiltrating lymphocytes in oesophageal squamous cell carcinoma. TCRdb recomputed calls from the PCR reads with MiXCR, one row per CDR3 protein. The sample has about 25,000 distinct CDR3 sequences, 38% seen once; the top ten hold about 23%. A remark on this clonotype: At one end, the junction sequence differs from germline, possibly due to a read error.

In germline, CDR1 is SGHVS, CDR2 FNYEAQ. This CDR3 spans 15 amino acids. The sequence derives from a male donor with esophageal squamous cell carcinoma. Sequencing was performed on esophageal tumor tissue. J is TRBJ2-5 and V is TRBV7-6; 9 bases are shared with TRBD2. The CDR3 here is CASSLRLAEQETQYF. As DNA, the CDR3 is TGTGCTAGCAGCCTCCGACTAGCGGAACAAGAGACCCAGTACTTC.